A selection of T cell receptor beta chains follows, all from one sample in a study of T cell repertoires in cytomegalovirus infection. TCRdb re-derived calls from the reads in MiXCR, one entry per CDR3 protein. The table records 250,000 to 300,000 distinct CDR3 sequences, approximately 15% of them present only once. The specimen sequenced was PBMCs. The origin of the receptors is a human donor in good health (CMV status not recorded). Some clones in this sample may be carry-over from other donors' samples. The CDR3 runs from the conserved cysteine through the conserved F or W. A D gene is named only where the DNA matches it firmly. The size of a clone is reported for some rows only, either as once, few or many, or as a class for expanded clones.

clone_size: few; v_call: TRBV20-1; d_call: -; j_call: TRBJ2-7; cdr3_nt: TGCAGTGCTCGGCCTGACAGGACAACCTACGAGCAGTACTTC; cdr3_aa: CSARPDRTTYEQYF
clone_size: many; v_call: TRBV7-2; d_call: TRBD1; j_call: TRBJ1-5; cdr3_nt: TGTGCCAGCAGCTTAAGTTGGACAGGGGATCATCAGCCCCAGCATTTT; cdr3_aa: CASSLSWTGDHQPQHF
clone_size: many; v_call: TRBV7-9; d_call: TRBD1; j_call: TRBJ2-3; cdr3_nt: TGTGCCAGCAGCTCCCCTTGGACAGGGGGCACAGATACGCAGTATTTT; cdr3_aa: CASSSPWTGGTDTQYF
clone_size: many; v_call: TRBV7-2; d_call: -; j_call: TRBJ1-2; cdr3_nt: TGTGCCAGCAGCTTCGGAACAACACAGGACAAGGCAGGCTACACCTTC; cdr3_aa: CASSFGTTQDKAGYTF
clone_size: -; v_call: TRBV20-1; d_call: -; j_call: TRBJ1-1; cdr3_nt: TGCAGTGCTAGAGTAGATCAGGAAGCTTTCTTT; cdr3_aa: CSARVDQEAFF
clone_size: -; v_call: TRBV18; d_call: -; j_call: TRBJ1-2; cdr3_nt: TGTGCCAGCTCACCAGGTCCGGGAAGAGGGACCTATGGCTACACCTTC; cdr3_aa: CASSPGPGRGTYGYTF
clone_size: many; v_call: TRBV7-9; d_call: -; j_call: TRBJ2-5; cdr3_nt: TGTGCCAGCAGCCCCACGGGGCCAGAGACCCAGTACTTC; cdr3_aa: CASSPTGPETQYF
clone_size: few; v_call: TRBV2; d_call: TRBD2; j_call: TRBJ2-7; cdr3_nt: TGTGCCAGCAGTGTGTTAGCGGGAGCCCCCGAGCAGTACTTC; cdr3_aa: CASSVLAGAPEQYF
clone_size: many; v_call: TRBV7-8; d_call: -; j_call: TRBJ1-3; cdr3_nt: TGTGCCAGCAGCTTTATGTGGAGTCGATCGACGCGTGGAAACACCATATATTTT; cdr3_aa: CASSFMWSRSTRGNTIYF
clone_size: few; v_call: TRBV15; d_call: TRBD2; j_call: TRBJ2-2; cdr3_nt: TGTGCCACCAGCAGCCCCGGGAGGATCAACACCGGGGAGCTGTTTTTT; cdr3_aa: CATSSPGRINTGELFF
clone_size: -; v_call: TRBV2; d_call: -; j_call: TRBJ2-7; cdr3_nt: TGTGCCAGCAGTGAATTTGTCGAGCAGTACTTC; cdr3_aa: CASSEFVEQYF
clone_size: many; v_call: TRBV29-1; d_call: -; j_call: TRBJ2-5; cdr3_nt: TGCAGCACCCGGGACTACCAAGAGACCCAGTACTTC; cdr3_aa: CSTRDYQETQYF
clone_size: many; v_call: TRBV7-3; d_call: TRBD1; j_call: TRBJ1-1; cdr3_nt: TGTGCCAGCAGCTTTCTACCGGGACAGCCGAACACTGAAGCTTTCTTT; cdr3_aa: CASSFLPGQPNTEAFF
clone_size: few; v_call: TRBV6-1; d_call: -; j_call: TRBJ2-6; cdr3_nt: TGTGCCAGCAGGAGGCCCTTGGGGGCTGGGGCCAACGTCCTGACTTTC; cdr3_aa: CASRRPLGAGANVLTF
clone_size: few; v_call: TRBV5-1; d_call: TRBD1; j_call: TRBJ2-4; cdr3_nt: TGCGCCAGCAGCGGAGGGACAGGGGACGTAGCCAAAAACATTCAGTACTTC; cdr3_aa: CASSGGTGDVAKNIQYF
clone_size: many; v_call: TRBV7-2; d_call: -; j_call: TRBJ2-3; cdr3_nt: TGTGCCAGCAGCCAGACCGAGGGTACGCAGTATTTT; cdr3_aa: CASSQTEGTQYF
clone_size: -; v_call: TRBV6-2/TRBV6-3; d_call: TRBD2; j_call: TRBJ2-6; cdr3_nt: TGTGCCAGCAGTTACGGGACTATCCTCCGCGTCTCTGGGGCCAACGTCCTGACTTTC; cdr3_aa: CASSYGTILRVSGANVLTF
clone_size: few; v_call: TRBV6-2/TRBV6-3; d_call: TRBD1; j_call: TRBJ1-4; cdr3_nt: TGTGCCAGCAGGAACAGGGGCCTTTATGAAAAACTGTTTTTT; cdr3_aa: CASRNRGLYEKLFF
clone_size: few; v_call: TRBV19; d_call: TRBD1; j_call: TRBJ1-1; cdr3_nt: TGTGCCACCCAGACCCGGGACAGGGGGCGAGGTACTGAAGCTTTCTTT; cdr3_aa: CATQTRDRGRGTEAFF
clone_size: -; v_call: TRBV14; d_call: -; j_call: TRBJ1-1; cdr3_nt: TGTGCCAGCAGCCTGACGACGGGGAACACTGAAGCTTTCTTT; cdr3_aa: CASSLTTGNTEAFF
clone_size: -; v_call: TRBV11-2; d_call: -; j_call: TRBJ2-2; cdr3_nt: TGTGCCAGCAGCCTATGGACAATCACCGGGGAGCTGTTTTTT; cdr3_aa: CASSLWTITGELFF
clone_size: many; v_call: TRBV7-9; d_call: -; j_call: TRBJ1-5; cdr3_nt: TGTGCCAGCAGCTTACAAACGACCCAACCCCAGCCCCAGCATTTT; cdr3_aa: CASSLQTTQPQPQHF
clone_size: few; v_call: TRBV6-1; d_call: TRBD1; j_call: TRBJ2-5; cdr3_nt: TGTGCCACCTCGGGACAGCTGACCCAGTACTTC; cdr3_aa: CATSGQLTQYF
clone_size: few; v_call: TRBV19; d_call: -; j_call: TRBJ2-1; cdr3_nt: TGTGCCAGTAGTGACAGCACCTACAATGAGCAGTTCTTC; cdr3_aa: CASSDSTYNEQFF